This is a list of T cell receptor beta chains from one sample in a study of identical twins. TCRdb independently ran MiXCR on the 5' RACE reads; one entry per CDR3 protein. The data show fewer than 550,000 distinct CDR3 sequences, 12% to 15% seen once. This same sample was also part of a study on yellow fever vaccine responses in identical twins.

Sequenced material: CD4+ T cells sorted from blood. All receptors derive from a woman aged 18-29 years in good health. Both conserved end residues are part of each CDR3.

V gene: TRBV20-1; J gene: TRBJ2-3; CDR3 protein: CSARETGPRIDTQYF
V gene: TRBV7-9; J gene: TRBJ2-1; CDR3 protein: CASSLGLAESKGNEQFF
V gene: TRBV25-1; J gene: TRBJ2-2; CDR3 protein: CASSPPLRDTGELFF
V gene: TRBV7-2; J gene: TRBJ2-5; CDR3 protein: CASSRSASGTQETQYF
V gene: TRBV28; J gene: TRBJ1-1; CDR3 protein: CAITPPERGEAFF
V gene: TRBV7-9; J gene: TRBJ2-3; CDR3 protein: CASSFAGATDTQYF
V gene: TRBV5-1; J gene: TRBJ1-3; CDR3 protein: CASSLDAAGWNTIYF
V gene: TRBV28; J gene: TRBJ2-3; CDR3 protein: CANHFIADTQYF
V gene: TRBV20-1; J gene: TRBJ2-3; CDR3 protein: CSGLATSTDTQYF
V gene: TRBV6-5; J gene: TRBJ2-1; CDR3 protein: CASSYPTLRDRPYNEQFF
V gene: TRBV6-1; J gene: TRBJ1-4; CDR3 protein: CASSEGGNEKLFF
V gene: TRBV7-2; J gene: TRBJ2-1; CDR3 protein: CASSLAFKTGLSYNEQFF
V gene: TRBV5-1; J gene: TRBJ1-3; CDR3 protein: CASRRDRITQPSGNTIYF
V gene: TRBV6-1; J gene: TRBJ1-6; CDR3 protein: CASSEREINSPLHF
V gene: TRBV12-3/TRBV12-4; J gene: TRBJ1-1; CDR3 protein: CASSLEGYQNTEAFF
V gene: TRBV24-1; J gene: TRBJ1-2; CDR3 protein: CATSDHGTPLYGYTF
V gene: TRBV4-1; J gene: TRBJ2-7; CDR3 protein: CASSRSDRASSYEQYF
V gene: TRBV6-2/TRBV6-3; J gene: TRBJ1-2; CDR3 protein: CASSLDRDNSNYGYTF
V gene: TRBV7-3; J gene: TRBJ2-2; CDR3 protein: CASSINPGQTNTGELFF
V gene: TRBV5-1; J gene: TRBJ1-2; CDR3 protein: CASSPGHSDYGYTF
V gene: TRBV24-1; J gene: TRBJ2-7; CDR3 protein: CATSDPLAGGPPYEQYF
V gene: TRBV4-1; J gene: TRBJ2-1; CDR3 protein: CASSQEAIYNEQFF
V gene: TRBV9; J gene: TRBJ2-7; CDR3 protein: CASSLAGGAYEQYF
V gene: TRBV15; J gene: TRBJ2-3; CDR3 protein: CATSRGLFTDTQYF
V gene: TRBV20-1; J gene: TRBJ2-3; CDR3 protein: CSTTGSGTDTQYF